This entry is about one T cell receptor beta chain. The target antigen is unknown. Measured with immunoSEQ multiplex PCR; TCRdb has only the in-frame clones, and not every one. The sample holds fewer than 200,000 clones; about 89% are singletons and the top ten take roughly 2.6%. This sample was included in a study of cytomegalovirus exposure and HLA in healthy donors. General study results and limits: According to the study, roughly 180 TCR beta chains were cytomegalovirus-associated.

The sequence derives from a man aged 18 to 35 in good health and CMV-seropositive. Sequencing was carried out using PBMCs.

CDR3 coding DNA: TGCGCCAGCAGCTTTCGTGGGGACAATCGATACGAGCAGTACTTC. It specifies CASSFRGDNRYEQYF. The chain recombines TRBV5-1 with TRBJ2-7; a possible D gene is TRBD1 (6 bases). Trimming took off 2 bases at V and 4 bases at J, with 16 bases between the two ends. The CDR3 has 15 residues. Germline loops: CDR1 SGHRS, CDR2 YFSETQ.